This passage covers 5 T cell receptor beta chains from one sample sequenced in a study of CD8 T cells in Susac syndrome. Reverse transcription of roughly 0.5 to 1 ug RNA was carried out with random hexamers. From the immunoSEQ multiplex PCR reads, TCRdb called clonotypes with MiXCR, one entry per CDR3 protein. The sample consists of under 200,000 distinct CDR3 sequences, 94% of them appearing once. The source material was CD4+ T cells from PBMCs. The source is a human donor with Susac syndrome.

The chain recombines TRBV27 with TRBJ2-5; 9 nucleotides agree with TRBD1. V trimming: 5 bases; J trimming: 7 bases; junction bases outside the gene matches: 11. Germline V gene sequence: CDR1 MNHEY, CDR2 SMNVEV (reference sequence). This CDR3 has 15 residues. The CDR3 protein is CASSSRDREWPTQYF. The CDR3 DNA sequence: TGTGCCAGCAGTAGCCGGGACAGGGAATGGCCGACCCAGTACTTC.

The chain combines TRBV12-5 with TRBJ2-5, with 8 bases fitting TRBD1. The CDR3 runs 14 residues. V dropped 5 bases and J dropped 7; count of bases not matched to a gene: 9. CDR1 is LGHNT and CDR2 is FRNRAP in the germline V gene. The CDR3 reads CASGPGGTGGTQYF. The CDR3 DNA follows: TGTGCTAGTGGTCCCGGCGGGACAGGAGGGACCCAGTACTTC.

In this sample, this clonotype turned up once. This chain uses TRBV7-2 with TRBJ2-5, with D maybe TRBD2 (6 bases). Germline CDR1 SGHTA, CDR2 FQGNSA. The V end lost 1 base, the J end lost 5 bases, and 11 bases lay between the germline ends. The CDR3 has 14 amino acids. CDR3 amino acids: CASSLGGGRETQYF. Written as DNA, the CDR3 is TGTGCCAGCAGCTTAGGGGGAGGCAGGGAGACCCAGTACTTC. The full variable domain, rest sourced from reference TRBV7-2 and TRBJ2-5, is GAGVSQSPSNKVTEKGKDVELRCDPISGHTALYWYRQSLGQGLEFLIYFQGNSAPDKSGLPSDRFSAERTGGSVSTLTIQRTQQEDSAVYLCASSLGGGRETQYFGPGTRLLVL.

V usage is TRBV4-1 and J usage is TRBJ1-2, with unresolved D. The CDR3 extends over 14 amino acids. Trimming cost V 3 bases and J 5 bases, with 13 bases left between them. From germline, CDR1 is MGHRA and CDR2 YSYEKL. The CDR3 sequence: CASSQIGGSYGYTF. In DNA, the CDR3 is TGCGCCAGCAGCCAGATCGGAGGGTCTTATGGCTACACCTTC.

In nucleotides, the CDR3 is TGCAGCGTTGGCCGAGACTACGAGCAGTACTTC. Translating it yields CSVGRDYEQYF. The chain has TRBV29-1 and TRBJ2-7; no reliable D call. Germline-derived CDR1 and CDR2 are SQVTM and ANQGSEA. Trimming shortened V by 4 bases and J by 3 bases, and 7 bases separated the two germline ends. The CDR3 contains 11 residues.